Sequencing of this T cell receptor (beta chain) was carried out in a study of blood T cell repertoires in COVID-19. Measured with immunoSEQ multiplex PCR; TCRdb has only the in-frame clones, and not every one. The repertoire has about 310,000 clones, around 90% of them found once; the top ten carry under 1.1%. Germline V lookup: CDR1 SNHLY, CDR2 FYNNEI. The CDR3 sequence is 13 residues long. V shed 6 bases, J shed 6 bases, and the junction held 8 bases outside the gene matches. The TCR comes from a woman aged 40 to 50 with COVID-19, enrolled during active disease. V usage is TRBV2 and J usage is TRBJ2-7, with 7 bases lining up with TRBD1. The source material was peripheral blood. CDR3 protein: CASRGDSRSEQYF. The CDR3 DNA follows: TGTGCCAGCAGGGGGGACAGTCGGAGCGAGCAGTACTTC.